Described below is a single T cell receptor beta chain sequence and its context. This entry comes from a study of human T cells and chemical hapten exposure. Time point here: patch test 1, 2 weeks after DPC sensitization. Treatment: therapeutic diphenylcyclopropenone sensitization with weekly scalp DPC. The authors extracted total RNA from unfractionated whole blood. TCRdb redid the calling of the RACE reads with MiXCR, one entry per CDR3 protein. The sample has tens of thousands of distinct CDR3 sequences, around 10% seen once. This sequence was found in a woman aged 40 to 50 with alopecia areata. Some clones in this sample may be carry-over from other donors' samples. The starting material was whole blood, obtained in connection with sensitization to the hapten diphenylcyclopropenone (DPC).

DNA for the CDR3: TGCGCCAGCAGCCAAGTCCCCCCCTATGGCTACACCTTC. It encodes CASSQVPPYGYTF. The chain employs TRBV4-1 and TRBJ1-2; unclear D gene. The CDR3 has 13 residues. Between the trimmed V and J ends, which lost 1 base and 4 bases, there was a span of 7 bases. From germline, CDR1 is MGHRA and CDR2 YSYEKL.